What follows are 21 T cell receptor beta chains derived from one specimen sequenced in a study of early T cells in non-severe SARS-CoV-2 infection (dated by TCRdb to the early 2020s). The library was built by means of 5' RACE. Reads for this sample came from a NextSeq 500. TCRdb reprocessing: public reads trimmed at Q25 with fastp, clones called with MiXCR, in-frame beta chains kept. Entries that share a CDR3 protein sequence are merged under the most common genes and DNA. Counted in this sample were approximately 77,000 distinct CDR3 sequences; 4.5% to 6% of them appeared once. Under 8% of the sample is in the top ten clones. Here the sequenced sample was whole blood, taken at baseline. Receptors originate from an adult who was a healthcare worker with PCR-confirmed SARS-CoV-2 infection or an uninfected control (not recorded which).

In its sample, this clonotype was seen many times. V and J are TRBV6-2 or TRBV6-3 and TRBJ2-1; D uncertain. The length of the CDR3 is 12 residues. V was clipped by 0 bases and J by 8 bases, with 5 bases between them. Germline V gives CDR1 MNHEY, CDR2 SVGEGT. The CDR3 coding sequence is TGTGCCAGCAGTTACTCTGTCTATGAGCAGTTCTTC. Translated: CASSYSVYEQFF.

Ten or more counts support this clonotype. The chain recombines TRBV7-3 with TRBJ1-1; the D gene is possibly TRBD1 (5 bases). The CDR3 runs 14 residues. Germline-derived CDR1 and CDR2 are SGHTA and FQGTGA. The V gene lost 1 base and the J gene lost 3 bases, with 9 bases spanning the gap. CDR3 DNA sequence: TGTGCCAGCAGCTTAAGTGGGACCCACACTGAAGCTTTCTTT. It specifies CASSLSGTHTEAFF. The complete variable domain, with remaining parts taken from reference TRBV7-3 and TRBJ1-1, reads GAGVSQTPSNKVTEKGKYVELRCDPISGHTALYWYRQSLGQGPEFLIYFQGTGAADDSGLPNDRFFAVRPEGSVSTLKIQRTERGDSAVYLCASSLSGTHTEAFFGQGTRLTVV.

This clonotype was observed many times. This chain joins TRBV18 and TRBJ2-3, with TRBD2 matching 12 bases. CDR1 is KGHSH and CDR2 is LQKENI in the germline V gene. The CDR3 is 19 amino acids. The J segment lost 5 bases and the V segment lost 2 bases, leaving 14 bases of the junction unmatched. CDR3 region: CASSPTETRLAGVVDTQYF. CDR3 coding DNA: TGTGCCAGCTCACCAACTGAAACTAGACTAGCGGGAGTAGTAGATACGCAGTATTTT.

V is TRBV6-1 and J is TRBJ1-1; 8 nucleotides match TRBD1. Looked up from germline, CDR1 is MNHNS and CDR2 is SASEGT. After removal of 6 bases from V and 3 bases from J, the junction contained 6 bases not matched to a gene. The CDR3 covers 14 residues. In nucleotides, the CDR3 is TGTGCCAGCAGAGCAAGACAGGGGTACACTGAAGCTTTCTTT. This sequence encodes CASRARQGYTEAFF.

This clonotype was observed at least ten times. The J gene is TRBJ1-5, the V gene TRBV7-8; D gene uncertain. Germline assignment: CDR1 SGHVS and CDR2 FQNEAQ. V was pared by 6 bases and J by 0 bases, with 18 bases between. There are 17 residues in the CDR3. Here the CDR3 reads CASSPAVGPYSNQPQHF. The DNA for the CDR3 is TGTGCCAGCAGTCCAGCCGTAGGACCCTATAGCAATCAGCCCCAGCATTTT.

V is TRBV6-5 and J is TRBJ2-7, with D possibly being TRBD1 (6 bases). Deletions cut 6 bases from V and 5 bases from J, with 14 bases between. This CDR3 has 13 amino acids. CDR1 MNHEY and CDR2 SVGAGI come from the germline V gene. The CDR3 region is CASSPRQADEQYF. CDR3 bases: TGTGCCAGCAGCCCTAGACAGGCCGACGAGCAGTACTTC.

This clonotype was observed at least ten times. This rearrangement joins TRBV20-1 to TRBJ1-1; D is unresolved. This CDR3 region has 12 residues. V was cut by 6 bases and J by 2 bases, with 10 bases left in between. Germline V lookup: CDR1 DFQATT, CDR2 SNEGSKA (reference sequence). The DNA of the CDR3 is TGCAGTGCATTCGGGGTTAACACTGAAGCTTTCTTT. Translating it yields CSAFGVNTEAFF.

This clonotype was recorded many times. The chain combines TRBV10-3 with TRBJ2-3; 10 positions agree with TRBD1. The J segment lost 4 bases and the V segment lost 6 bases, leaving 4 bases of the junction unmatched. The CDR3 totals 14 residues. Germline V gives CDR1 ENHRY, CDR2 SYGVKD. The CDR3 coding sequence is TGTGCCATCAGCGCTGGACAGGGGGCAGATACGCAGTATTTT. It yields the protein CAISAGQGADTQYF.

There are many counts of this clonotype. V usage is TRBV29-1 and J usage is TRBJ2-5; 7 bases match TRBD1. With 6 bases clipped from V and 5 bases from J, the junction kept 12 bases outside the gene matches. Germline V gene sequence: CDR1 SQVTM, CDR2 ANQGSEA. This CDR3 contains 14 residues. The CDR3 nucleotides are TGCAGCGTCGGTAAGGGGGCCATCGGTGAGACCCAGTACTTC. Protein product: CSVGKGAIGETQYF.

This clonotype was detected many times. V and J are TRBV20-1 and TRBJ2-7, with D perhaps matching TRBD2 (6 bases). The CDR3 consists of 14 residues. V gave up 3 bases and J gave up 2 bases, with 14 bases separating them. From germline, CDR1 is DFQATT and CDR2 SNEGSKA (reference sequence). CDR3 sequence reads: CSARPGDSTYEQYF. CDR3 nucleotide sequence: TGCAGTGCTAGGCCGGGGGACTCCACCTACGAGCAGTACTTC.

This clonotype was recorded at least ten times. J is TRBJ2-1 and V is TRBV19; 7 bases match TRBD1. This CDR3 contains 11 residues. Germline values: CDR1 LNHDA, CDR2 SQIVND (reference sequence). Here the CDR3 reads CVTTGRNEQFF. The DNA of the CDR3 is TGTGTCACGACAGGGCGCAATGAGCAGTTCTTC. Full variable domain (remainder filled in from reference TRBV19 and TRBJ2-1): DGGITQSPKYLFRKEGQNVTLSCEQNLNHDAMYWYRQDPGQGLRLIYYSQIVNDFQKGDIAEGYSVSREKKESFPLTVTSAQKNPTAFYLCVTTGRNEQFFGPGTRLTVL.

The sample holds many counts of this clonotype. V usage is TRBV20-1 and J usage is TRBJ1-1, with D possibly TRBD1 on 6 matching bases. There are 13 residues in the CDR3. The germline gives CDR1 DFQATT, CDR2 SNEGSKA (reference sequence). V lost 0 bases to trimming and J lost 6 bases, with 11 bases between them. The CDR3 DNA follows: TGCAGTGCTAGAGATGACAGGCGTTCTGAAGCTTTCTTT. It translates to CSARDDRRSEAFF.

This clonotype appeared many times. The rearrangement joins TRBV25-1 to TRBJ1-3; a weak D match, TRBD1 (6 bases). The germline V and J ends were trimmed by 4 bases and 3 bases, with 13 bases remaining between them. Germline values: CDR1 MGHDK, CDR2 SYGVNS. There are 15 residues in the CDR3. CDR3 loop: CASSGYRVHGNTIYF. CDR3 bases: TGTGCCAGCAGTGGTTACAGGGTACATGGAAACACCATATATTTT.

This clonotype was seen repeatedly, ten times or more. This chain uses TRBV20-1 with TRBJ2-7; 7 nucleotides line up with TRBD1. The V and J ends lost 0 bases and 2 bases, in that order; junction bases with no gene match: 7. Germline V CDR1 and CDR2: DFQATT, SNEGSKA (reference sequence). The CDR3 runs 15 residues. Here the CDR3 reads CSARDGRGQAYEQYF. CDR3 bases: TGCAGTGCTAGAGATGGGCGTGGACAGGCCTACGAGCAGTACTTC.

The V and J genes are TRBV29-1 and TRBJ2-3; D is possibly TRBD2 (6 bases). Germline loops: CDR1 SQVTM, CDR2 ANQGSEA. The CDR3 has 12 amino acids. The V gene lost 0 bases and the J gene lost 5 bases, with 6 bases spanning the gap. As DNA, the CDR3 is TGCAGCGTTGAAGACGGGAGAGATACGCAGTATTTT. Translation gives CSVEDGRDTQYF.

This clonotype was seen repeatedly, ten times or more. This chain uses TRBV29-1 with TRBJ1-4; D is uncertain. The CDR3 runs 14 residues. CDR1 and CDR2 from the germline V gene are SQVTM and ANQGSEA. The V end lost 5 bases, the J end lost 8 bases, and 18 bases lay between the germline ends. The CDR3 spells CSVLAPRGREKLFF. The CDR3 DNA reads as TGCAGCGTTCTTGCGCCCAGAGGTCGAGAAAAACTGTTTTTT.

This clonotype has more than one count but fewer than ten. V usage is TRBV7-2 and J usage is TRBJ1-3; possibly TRBD1 for D (5 bases). V was cut by 7 bases and J by 0 bases, with 19 bases left in between. Germline V gene sequence: CDR1 SGHTA, CDR2 FQGNSA. CDR3 size: 17 residues. CDR3 in amino acids: CASTAGPAQSSGNTIYF. DNA of the CDR3: TGTGCCAGCACCGCGGGGCCGGCCCAATCCTCTGGAAACACCATATATTTT.

This clonotype was counted many times. The chain carries TRBV5-6 and TRBJ1-1; D perhaps matches TRBD1 (6 bases). The CDR3 runs to 15 residues. The V gene lost 1 base and the J gene lost 0 bases, with 10 bases spanning the gap. The V gene's germline CDR1 is SGHDT and CDR2 YYEEEE. DNA of the CDR3: TGTGCCAGCAGCTTGTATGACAGGATGAACACTGAAGCTTTCTTT. Its protein product is CASSLYDRMNTEAFF. The full variable domain, in which reference TRBV5-6 and TRBJ1-1 provide the parts outside the CDR3, is DAGVTQSPTHLIKTRGQQVTLRCSPKSGHDTVSWYQQALGQGPQFIFQYYEEEERQRGNFPDRFSGHQFPNYSSELNVNALLLGDSALYLCASSLYDRMNTEAFFGQGTRLTVV.

The chain combines TRBV7-9 with TRBJ2-2, with TRBD2 matching 12 bases. V lost 6 bases, J lost 6 bases, and 5 bases stayed unmatched. The CDR3 has 15 residues. CDR1 and CDR2 (germline): SEHNR, FQNEAQ (reference sequence). CDR3 in amino acids: CASSLLAGGPGELFF. The CDR3 DNA reads as TGTGCCAGCAGTTTACTAGCGGGAGGACCCGGGGAGCTGTTTTTT.

This clonotype was seen many times. The genes are TRBV20-1 and TRBJ1-1, with a possible D match to TRBD1 (6 bases). V was cut by 4 bases and J by 1 base, with 13 bases left in between. Per germline, CDR1 DFQATT and CDR2 SNEGSKA (reference sequence). The CDR3 is 14 amino acids. The CDR3: CSAKPGGRNTEAFF. In nucleotides, the CDR3 is TGCAGTGCTAAACCGGGGGGGCGGAACACTGAAGCTTTCTTT.

This clonotype was observed a handful of times. The V gene is TRBV7-6, the J gene TRBJ2-1; 7 bases align to TRBD2. V dropped 5 bases and J dropped 3; count of bases not matched to a gene: 16. The CDR3 totals 18 residues. Looked up from germline, CDR1 is SGHVS and CDR2 is FNYEAQ. As DNA, the CDR3 is TGTGCCAGCAGCCCTAGTACGGGGGTGGCTAGCGGCTACAATGAGCAGTTCTTC. Its translation is CASSPSTGVASGYNEQFF.